Sequencing of this TCR beta chain was carried out in a study of blood T cells in healthy people across ages. Primers used in a second PCR of about 7 to 12 cycles were a sample-barcoded 5' primer and a J-beta primer mix. TCRdb reprocessed the 5' RACE reads with MiXCR, giving one entry per CDR3 protein. The sample records around 1,900,000 distinct CDR3 sequences, approximately 40% being singletons. Trimming removed 4 bases from V and 1 base from J, with 16 bases in between. Per the germline V gene, CDR1 is SEHNR and CDR2 is FQNEAQ (reference sequence). This CDR3 comprises 16 residues. This TCR was sampled from a human donor in good health. The specimen was blood. This sequence joins TRBV7-9 and TRBJ2-5, with D unclear. This CDR3 reads CASSSSKEDIQETQYF. In DNA, the CDR3 is TGTGCCAGCAGCTCCTCCAAAGAGGATATCCAAGAGACCCAGTACTTC.